This TCR beta chain was sequenced during a study of T cells in women clearing cervical HPV infection. On this clone: Its antigen remains unidentified. The CDR3 is cut off 3 residues early in the read; its end comes from the germline J gene.

The germline V gene has CDR1 SQVTM and CDR2 ANQGSEA. V trimming: 4 bases; J trimming: 5 bases; junction bases outside the gene matches: 8. The CDR3 has 14 residues. Broader study findings: Repertoire richness, not evenness, was significantly elevated in CIN3+ cases versus controls.

Sequenced by immunoSEQ multiplex PCR; TCRdb stores in-frame clones only, minus some. Its clone listing holds about 31,000 clones. J is TRBJ2-5 and V is TRBV29-1, with 9 bases lining up with TRBD2. Material for sequencing was blood buffy coat. This clonotype was sampled from a woman between 18 and 70 years old with a cervical HPV16 infection that either progressed to CIN3+ or cleared (not recorded which). This CDR3 is CSVGGGGAGETQYF. The CDR3 bases that were read are TGCAGCGTTGGGGGCGGGGGGGCTGGGGAGACC.